These 30 T cell receptor beta chains were sequenced from one sample in a study of post-analysis software for immune sequencing data. Regarding the study as a whole: Patients carried roughly five TRBV segments more frequently than controls did, and TRBV5-6, TRBV5-1 and TRBV20-1 were among them.

Unique molecular identifiers tagged the TCR beta cDNA libraries. MiXCR was run by TCRdb on the PCR reads, yielding one entry per CDR3 protein. The table records fewer than 850,000 distinct CDR3 sequences, 25% to 30% of them present only once. These TCRs are of unknown antigen specificity. Sequencing was performed on blood. These receptors were obtained from a girl aged 5-17 years with multiple sclerosis.

The CDR3 protein is CASSFKGGEQYF. Here the CDR3 DNA reads TGTGCCAGCAGTTTTAAGGGAGGCGAGCAGTACTTC. The J gene is TRBJ2-7, the V gene TRBV27, with D maybe TRBD2 (6 bases). Trimming shortened V by 3 bases and J by 6 bases, and 9 bases separated the two germline ends. CDR1 is MNHEY, CDR2 SMNVEV, per germline (reference sequence). The CDR3 sequence is 12 residues long.

The V and J genes are TRBV20-1 and TRBJ1-6; no definite D call. Per germline, CDR1 DFQATT and CDR2 SNEGSKA (reference sequence). CDR3 length equals 11 residues. V dropped 3 bases and J dropped 7 bases, with 4 bases sitting between them. As DNA, the CDR3 is TGCAGTGCTAGTCAGAATTCACCCCTCCACTTT. Encoded protein: CSASQNSPLHF.

This clonotype was counted between two and nine times. The chain has TRBV2 and TRBJ2-6; 8 bases line up with TRBD1. The CDR3 runs 13 residues. J lost 11 bases, V lost 7 bases, and 7 bases had no gene match. Germline CDR1 is SNHLY and CDR2 is FYNNEI. In DNA, the CDR3 is TGTGCCAGCACCCCGGACAGGGAACACGTCCTGACTTTC. It encodes CASTPDREHVLTF.

This clonotype was picked up a small number of times. The V gene is TRBV9, the J gene TRBJ2-1; D possibly corresponds to TRBD2 (6 bases). V lost 2 bases and J lost 9, with 6 bases in between. CDR1 is SGDLS and CDR2 is YYNGEE in the germline V gene. CDR3 length equals 11 residues. The CDR3 sequence is CASSVEGEQFF. Here the CDR3 DNA reads TGTGCCAGCAGCGTGGAGGGTGAGCAGTTCTTC. Together with reference TRBV9 and TRBJ2-1, the CDR3 gives the full variable domain: DSGVTQTPKHLITATGQRVTLRCSPRSGDLSVYWYQQSLDQGLQFLIQYYNGEERAKGNILERFSAQQFPDLHSELNLSSLELGDSALYFCASSVEGEQFFGPGTRLTVL.

This clonotype was counted between two and nine times. J is TRBJ2-1 and V is TRBV29-1; maybe TRBD1 (6 bases). The CDR3 covers 14 residues. The V end lost 2 bases, the J end lost 0 bases, and 8 bases lay between the germline ends. The germline CDR1 and CDR2 sequences are SQVTM and ANQGSEA. Written as DNA, the CDR3 is TGCAGCGTTGAACAGGGGTTCTCCTACAATGAGCAGTTCTTC. Residues: CSVEQGFSYNEQFF.

The V gene is TRBV7-8, the J gene TRBJ2-1, with D hard to call. CDR1 is SGHVS and CDR2 is FQNEAQ in the germline V gene. V was clipped by 0 bases and J by 5 bases, with 17 bases between them. The CDR3 runs 17 residues. The DNA of the CDR3 is TGTGCCAGCAGCTTAGCTGTTGGCGGAACGCGACACAATGAGCAGTTCTTC. It encodes CASSLAVGGTRHNEQFF. Filled out from reference TRBV7-8 and TRBJ2-1, the complete variable domain reads GAGVSQSPRYKVAKRGQDVALRCDPISGHVSLFWYQQALGQGPEFLTYFQNEAQLDKSGLPSDRFFAERPEGSVSTLKIQRTQQEDSAVYLCASSLAVGGTRHNEQFFGPGTRLTVL.

The table lists this clonotype with many counts. This sequence joins TRBV6-5 and TRBJ1-1; D not resolved. Trimming took off 2 bases at V and 1 base at J, with 2 bases between the two ends. Germline loops: CDR1 MNHEY, CDR2 SVGAGI. This CDR3 contains 12 residues. The CDR3: CASSYRNTEAFF. In DNA form, the CDR3 reads TGTGCCAGCAGTTACAGGAACACTGAAGCTTTCTTT.

In its sample, this clonotype was seen once. A much larger clone lies one base from this, so it may be a read error. The genes are TRBV20-1 and TRBJ2-1; maybe TRBD1 (5 bases). The J call may be in error: the DNA end matches TRBJ2-7 better. The CDR3 consists of 15 residues. Germline values: CDR1 DFQATT, CDR2 SNEGSKA (reference sequence). CDR3 nucleotide sequence: TGCAGTGCCCGTCCTCAGGGTTGGGGTCGCAATGAGCAGTACTTC. As protein: CSARPQGWGRNEQYF.

This clonotype came up a few times. For the CDR3, the DNA is TGCGCCAGCAGCTCACCCGGTGGGGCGAGGTCCGAGCAGTTCTTC. Translating gives CASSSPGGARSEQFF. The chain combines TRBV5-1 with TRBJ2-1, with D tentatively TRBD1 (5 bases). CDR3 length: 15 amino acids. Germline V lookup: CDR1 SGHRS, CDR2 YFSETQ. The V gene lost 3 bases and the J gene lost 10 bases, with 20 bases spanning the gap.

The V and J genes are TRBV9 and TRBJ2-3; 9 bases fit TRBD2. The germline gives CDR1 SGDLS, CDR2 YYNGEE. V was clipped by 3 bases and J by 6 bases; unmatched bases: 5. The CDR3 consists of 14 residues. Here the CDR3 reads CASSASGARDTQYF. CDR3 coding DNA: TGTGCCAGCAGCGCTAGCGGGGCCCGGGATACGCAGTATTTT.

This clonotype has ten or more counts. The chain has TRBV6-5 and TRBJ2-4, with D possibly matching TRBD2 (5 bases). The ends were cut back, 0 bases at V and 6 bases at J, with 15 bases in the middle. The length of the CDR3 is 16 residues. Germline V lookup: CDR1 MNHEY, CDR2 SVGAGI. The CDR3 bases are TGTGCCAGCAGTTACTCGATTTCGGGGAGTAGAAACATTCAGTACTTC. Translating gives CASSYSISGSRNIQYF.

The rearrangement uses TRBV7-8 and TRBJ2-5, with 9 bases lining up with TRBD2. The V gene end was trimmed by 1 base and the J gene end by 11 bases; junction bases not matched to a gene: 14. CDR1 is SGHVS and CDR2 is FQNEAQ in the germline V gene. The length of the CDR3 is 16 residues. In nucleotides, the CDR3 is TGTGCCAGCAGCTTAGGAGGGCGGGAGGGATTACTTGAGCAGTACTTC. Translating it yields CASSLGGREGLLEQYF.

This clonotype was seen a few times. The CDR3 region is CASSLGVPGELFF. For the CDR3, the DNA is TGTGCCAGCAGTTTAGGGGTCCCCGGGGAGCTGTTTTTT. The J gene is TRBJ2-2, the V gene TRBV28; D remains unclear. CDR3 length equals 13 residues. The V and J ends lost 2 bases and 6 bases respectively, with 7 bases between them. Germline V lookup: CDR1 MDHEN, CDR2 SYDVKM.

Comments on this clonotype: Since a much larger clone is just one base distant, this may be a read error. The V call is TRBV12-3 or TRBV12-4, the J call TRBJ2-7, with 11 bases identical to TRBD2. This CDR3 has 16 amino acids. Trimming removed 5 bases from V and 2 bases from J; junction bases left unmatched: 8. The CDR3 DNA follows: TGTGCCAGCAGTCCCCTTGCTAGCGGGAGGACCTACGAGCAGTACTTC. Translated, it gives CASSPLASGRTYEQYF.

This chain connects TRBV20-1 to TRBJ2-1, with D hard to call. Germline lookup yields CDR1 DFQATT and CDR2 SNEGSKA (reference sequence). CDR3 length: 14 residues. With 5 bases removed from V and 6 bases from J, the gap between germline ends came to 17 bases. DNA for the CDR3: TGCAGTGCTGTAAGGTTGGTCGTTGGCAATGAGCAGTTCTTC. This sequence encodes CSAVRLVVGNEQFF.

Comment on this clonotype: One junction end disagrees with the germline gene, perhaps due to a read error. The rearrangement links TRBV29-1 to TRBJ2-1; TRBD1 agrees at 8 bases. Germline assignment: CDR1 SQVTM and CDR2 ANQGSEA. The CDR3 loop spans 15 amino acids. Written as DNA, the CDR3 is TGCAGCGTTGAAGCCTGGACAGGGTGGGATAATGAGCAGTTTTTC. It specifies CSVEAWTGWDNEQFF.

This clonotype showed up just once. The chain couples TRBV10-3 to TRBJ2-3; 8 nucleotides line up with TRBD2. The CDR3 has 15 amino acids. V was pared by 2 bases and J by 4 bases, with 5 bases of the junction left unmatched. Germline V gives CDR1 ENHRY, CDR2 SYGVKD. CDR3 nucleotides: TGTGCCATCAGTGAGGAGACTAGCGAGGCAGATACGCAGTATTTT. This translates into CAISEETSEADTQYF.

The chain combines TRBV20-1 with TRBJ1-4; 7 positions match TRBD1. The ends lost 5 bases at V and 7 bases at J; junction bases unmatched: 13. CDR1 DFQATT and CDR2 SNEGSKA come from the germline V gene (reference sequence). The CDR3 extends over 15 amino acids. The CDR3 bases are TGCAGTGCTCAACTCGGAGGGGGCCGAGGTGAAAAACTGTTTTTT. Its translation: CSAQLGGGRGEKLFF.

V usage is TRBV27 and J usage is TRBJ2-1; TRBD1 matches 8 bases. CDR1 MNHEY and CDR2 SMNVEV come from the germline V gene (reference sequence). The CDR3 has 14 residues. The V gene end was trimmed by 7 bases and the J gene end by 4 bases; junction bases not matched to a gene: 6. CDR3 in amino acids: CASTRTGKYNEQFF. DNA for the CDR3: TGTGCCAGCACTCGGACAGGGAAATACAATGAGCAGTTCTTC.

This chain connects TRBV12-3 or TRBV12-4 to TRBJ2-5; no clear D. V lost 6 bases and J lost 5, with 13 bases in between. CDR3 length equals 13 residues. Here the CDR3 reads CASSPEGVETQYF. The DNA for the CDR3 is TGTGCCAGCAGCCCCGAAGGAGTCGAGACCCAGTACTTC.

The table lists this clonotype with a few counts. The rearrangement links TRBV20-1 to TRBJ2-5; D may be TRBD2 (5 bases). Between the trimmed V and J ends, which lost 3 bases and 3 bases, there was a span of 5 bases. The CDR3 spans 11 residues. Germline V gene lookup returns CDR1 DFQATT and CDR2 SNEGSKA (reference sequence). This chain's CDR3 is CSASGKETQYF. The CDR3 DNA sequence: TGCAGTGCTAGCGGGAAAGAGACCCAGTACTTC.

This chain joins TRBV5-1 and TRBJ2-7, with a tentative D call TRBD2 (6 bases). Germline lookup yields CDR1 SGHRS and CDR2 YFSETQ. CDR3 length: 14 residues. V dropped 3 bases and J dropped 4 bases, with 14 bases sitting between them. The CDR3 sequence: CASSSAGNLYEQYF. In DNA, the CDR3 is TGCGCCAGCAGCTCGGCGGGGAACCTGTACGAGCAGTACTTC.

This clonotype was detected ten times or more. V gene TRBV7-2 combines with J gene TRBJ2-1; D might be TRBD2 (6 bases). The CDR3 has 15 amino acids. V lost 3 bases and J lost 7, with 16 bases in between. Germline CDR1 and CDR2: SGHTA and FQGNSA. The CDR3, as DNA: TGTGCCAGCAGCTTGGGGGGAGGTTCCAGGAATGAGCAGTTCTTC. Translation gives CASSLGGGSRNEQFF.

A word on this clonotype: This could be a read error, since a much larger clone is one nucleotide away. This chain links TRBV29-1 with TRBJ1-2; D perhaps matches TRBD1 (5 bases). The CDR3 is 14 amino acids. The germline gives CDR1 SQVTM, CDR2 ANQGSEA. The CDR3 sequence: CGVEGRGRNYGYTF. The CDR3 DNA sequence: TGCGGCGTTGAAGGGAGGGGCAGGAACTATGGCTACACCTTC.

The chain recombines TRBV5-5 with TRBJ1-6; no reliable D call. V lost 0 bases and J lost 5, with 9 bases in between. From germline, CDR1 is SGHKS and CDR2 YYEKEE (reference sequence). The CDR3 has 15 amino acids. CDR3 in DNA: TGTGCCAGCAGCTTGGTTGCGGGTGATAATTCACCCCTCCACTTT. This codes for CASSLVAGDNSPLHF.

In its sample, this clonotype was seen a few times. The chain uses TRBV29-1 and TRBJ2-1; the match to TRBD2 covers 7 bases. Trimming at V came to 1 base and at J to 3 bases, leaving 3 bases not matched to a gene. Germline V lookup: CDR1 SQVTM, CDR2 ANQGSEA. The CDR3 has 14 amino acids. The DNA of the CDR3 is TGCAGCGTTGAAGCAGCGGGGAACTACAATGAGCAGTTCTTC. Its protein is CSVEAAGNYNEQFF.

Turning to this clonotype: At one boundary the junction diverges from the germline segment, which might be a read error. The CDR3 region is CASSLAGMTYEQYF. CDR3 sequence (DNA): TGTGCCAGCAGCCTAGCGGGCATGACCTACGAGCAGTACTTC. The chain carries TRBV7-8 and TRBJ2-7, with TRBD2 matching over 8 bases. CDR3 size: 14 residues. Germline V gene sequence: CDR1 SGHVS, CDR2 FQNEAQ.

The rearrangement joins TRBV6-5 to TRBJ1-1, with D maybe TRBD1 (6 bases). Germline values: CDR1 MNHEY, CDR2 SVGAGI. The CDR3 consists of 15 residues. V was trimmed by 0 bases and J by 4 bases, leaving 12 bases between them. In DNA form, the CDR3 reads TGTGCCAGCAGTTACTCGATATTCAGGGGCACTGAAGCTTTCTTT. Amino acid sequence: CASSYSIFRGTEAFF.

J is TRBJ2-3 and V is TRBV7-2; tentative D call: TRBD1 (5 bases). V lost 3 bases to trimming and J lost 5 bases, with 18 bases between them. The CDR3 runs to 16 residues. Germline CDR1 reads SGHTA; CDR2 reads FQGNSA. CDR3 coding DNA: TGTGCCAGCAGCTTTGGGGCTACGATACAGCAAGATACGCAGTATTTT. Residues: CASSFGATIQQDTQYF. The full variable domain, completed using reference TRBV7-2 and TRBJ2-3, is GAGVSQSPSNKVTEKGKDVELRCDPISGHTALYWYRQSLGQGLEFLIYFQGNSAPDKSGLPSDRFSAERTGGSVSTLTIQRTQQEDSAVYLCASSFGATIQQDTQYFGPGTRLTVL.

The V call is TRBV20-1, the J call TRBJ2-5; 15 nucleotides align to TRBD2. The CDR3 consists of 16 residues. Per the germline V gene, CDR1 is DFQATT and CDR2 is SNEGSKA (reference sequence). V gave up 3 bases and J gave up 11 bases; unmatched junction bases: 13. The CDR3 protein is CSASQGLAGGINEQYF. For the CDR3, the DNA is TGCAGTGCTAGCCAGGGACTAGCGGGGGGCATCAATGAGCAGTACTTC.